The clone carrying this T cell receptor (beta chain) was detected only a few times. What it recognizes is unknown. V lost 0 bases and J lost 0, with 6 bases in between. CDR3 size: 15 residues. Germline V gene data show CDR1 as MNHEY and CDR2 as SVGAGI. This record comes from a study of T cell repertoires in cytomegalovirus infection. Study information: CMV epitopes that were recently identified and HLA-C-restricted were used alongside well-studied HLA-B-restricted ones. Indicated by public TCR beta signatures were CMV infection and matching HLA type.

TCRdb reanalysed the reads using MiXCR and keeps one entry per CDR3 protein. The sample contains roughly 100,000 distinct CDR3 sequences, roughly 41% of which appear only once. Study outcomes and limitations: Predominance within the ex vivo response was attributable to HLA-C-restricted CMV-specific TCR beta clonotypes.

V gene TRBV6-5 combines with J gene TRBJ1-5; D is unclear. The sample in question was CD8+ T cells from cultured PBMCs, obtained from culture after CMV antigen stimulation. The TCR originated in a human donor in good health (CMV status not recorded). Some clones in this sample may be carry-over from other donors' samples. CDR3 DNA sequence: TGTGCCAGCAGTTACTCGCATGATAGCAATCAGCCCCAGCATTTT. Residues: CASSYSHDSNQPQHF.